These T cell receptor beta chains were read from a single sample in a study of T cells in Graves' hyperthyroidism and ophthalmopathy. From the multiplex PCR reads, TCRdb called clonotypes with MiXCR, one entry per CDR3 protein. The sample has 550,000 to 850,000 distinct CDR3 sequences, over 15% seen once. The sequenced material came from blood. Source of these receptors: a woman in her forties or fifties with Graves' hyperthyroidism that later progressed to Graves' ophthalmopathy. The CDR3 runs from the conserved cysteine through the conserved F or W. The D gene is left open where the match is weak. The listing skips clone size in some rows; elsewhere it reads once, few, many or a size class.

TRBJ1-3	-	TRBV3-1	many	CASSSGQRSSGNTIYF	TGTGCCAGCAGCTCGGGTCAACGGTCCTCCGGAAACACCATATATTTT
TRBJ2-2	TRBD2	TRBV6-1	few	CASSGPSGGAGELFF	TGTGCCAGCAGTGGTCCTAGCGGGGGAGCCGGGGAGCTGTTTTTT
TRBJ1-1	TRBD1	TRBV7-2	-	CASSPTGGVEAFF	TGTGCCAGCAGCCCGACAGGGGGCGTGGAAGCTTTCTTT
TRBJ2-3	-	TRBV15	-	CATSGEKRDTQYF	TGTGCCACCTCAGGGGAAAAGAGAGATACGCAGTATTTT
TRBJ1-1	-	TRBV6-2/TRBV6-3	-	CASSPGQVYDTEAFF	TGTGCCAGCAGTCCGGGCCAGGTTTATGACACTGAAGCTTTCTTT
TRBJ2-1	TRBD2	TRBV19	-	CASRPGTSLGEQFF	TGTGCCAGTAGACCCGGGACTAGCCTTGGGGAGCAGTTCTTC
TRBJ2-1	-	TRBV6-2/TRBV6-3	-	CASNPDRPYNEQFF	TGTGCCAGCAACCCCGACAGGCCCTACAATGAGCAGTTCTTC
TRBJ2-3	-	TRBV20-1	many	CSAYQGFRADTQYF	TGCAGTGCTTATCAGGGCTTTAGGGCAGATACGCAGTATTTT
TRBJ2-1	-	TRBV10-3	-	CAISDPRWGRKQFF	TGTGCCATCAGTGACCCCCGATGGGGTAGGAAGCAGTTCTTC
TRBJ2-3	-	TRBV5-8	many	CASSWDRSGTDTQYF	TGTGCCAGCAGCTGGGACCGCTCCGGGACAGATACGCAGTATTTT
TRBJ1-4	-	TRBV4-2	few	CASSQDLGTDSNEKLFF	TGTGCCAGCAGCCAAGATCTTGGCACAGATTCTAATGAAAAACTGTTTTTT